This TCR beta chain was documented in a study of cytomegalovirus exposure and HLA in healthy donors. CDR3 length: 13 amino acids. V dropped 11 bases and J dropped 2 bases, with 15 bases sitting between them. Looked up from germline, CDR1 is ENHRY and CDR2 is SYGVKD. PCR was performed using 60 Vbeta and 13 Jbeta primers. Measured with immunoSEQ multiplex PCR; TCRdb has only the in-frame clones, and not every one. The data hold around 80,000 clones, with approximately 69% observed a single time. The sample holds a few counts of this clone. The sample comprised PBMCs. The chain has TRBV10-3 and TRBJ2-5, with D possibly TRBD2 on 6 matching bases. The source is a man in his forties in good health and CMV-seropositive. The CDR3 sequence: CAAREEGQETQYF. CDR3 nucleotides: TGTGCCGCGAGGGAGGAAGGACAAGAGACCCAGTACTTC.